These T cell receptor beta chains were read from a single sample in a study of shared clonotypes between healthy human individuals. The assay was immunoSEQ multiplex PCR, and TCRdb's table has in-frame clones only and misses some. Of around 2,000,000 clones in the sample, 85% to 95% were seen once. The specimen sequenced was naive CD8+ T cells sorted from blood. The receptors here all came from a man younger than 35 in good health. Each CDR3 is given with its conserved first and last residue. A D gene is named only where the DNA matches it firmly. Clone size appears in some rows only: once, few, many, or a class for an expanded clone.

V	size	D	J	CDR3	DNA
TRBV10-3	NA	NA	TRBJ1-5	CAISEGGLPQHF	TGTGCCATCAGTGAGGGGGGGCTCCCCCAGCATTTT
TRBV15	NA	NA	TRBJ2-1	CATSRVPHHILAILSYNEQFF	TGTGCCACCAGCAGAGTTCCTCACCACATTCTAGCGATTCTCTCCTACAATGAGCAGTTCTTC
TRBV6-6	NA	NA	TRBJ2-1	CASSYVGSSYNEQFF	TGTGCCAGCAGTTACGTCGGTAGCTCCTACAATGAGCAGTTCTTC
TRBV7-9	NA	NA	TRBJ2-1	CASSLASRENEQFF	TGTGCCAGCAGCTTAGCATCACGGGAGAATGAGCAGTTCTTC
TRBV9	NA	NA	TRBJ2-1	CASSGIDGTQQVSYNEQFF	TGTGCCAGCAGCGGAATCGACGGGACTCAACAGGTCTCCTACAATGAGCAGTTCTTC
TRBV12-5	NA	NA	TRBJ1-3	CASGLAEGQPIYF	TGTGCTAGTGGTTTGGCCGAAGGACAGCCCATATATTTT
TRBV7-2	NA	NA	TRBJ2-1	CASSLLASEQFF	TGTGCCAGCAGCTTACTAGCGTCTGAGCAGTTCTTC
TRBV30	NA	TRBD1	TRBJ2-2	CAWNSLGTGAGELFF	TGTGCCTGGAACTCCTTGGGGACAGGGGCCGGGGAGCTGTTTTTT
TRBV6-5	NA	TRBD1	TRBJ2-7	CASSQGQTSSYEQYF	TGTGCCAGCAGTCAGGGACAGACAAGTTCTTACGAGCAGTACTTC
TRBV19	NA	TRBD1	TRBJ1-1	CASSPGGWYTEAFF	TGTGCCAGTAGCCCAGGGGGCTGGTACACTGAAGCTTTCTTT
TRBV7-8	NA	TRBD1	TRBJ1-2	CASSLHRGSYGYTF	TGTGCCAGCAGCCTGCACAGGGGTTCCTATGGCTACACCTTC
TRBV28	NA	TRBD1	TRBJ2-7	CASRGTLGTATYEQYF	TGTGCCAGCAGGGGCACCCTCGGGACAGCTACCTACGAGCAGTACTTC
TRBV7-2	few	NA	TRBJ2-5	CASSAWRDQETQYF	TGTGCCAGCAGCGCCTGGAGGGACCAAGAGACCCAGTACTTC
TRBV5-6	NA	TRBD2	TRBJ2-2	CASSVGLAGGLGELFF	TGTGCCAGCAGTGTTGGTTTAGCGGGAGGTCTCGGGGAGCTGTTTTTT
TRBV4-1	NA	TRBD1	TRBJ2-1	CASSGPSGTGDNEQFF	TGCGCCAGCAGCGGACCTTCCGGGACAGGGGACAATGAGCAGTTCTTC
TRBV7-6	NA	TRBD2	TRBJ2-1	CASATSGGYNGQFF	TGTGCCAGCGCTACTAGCGGGGGTTACAATGGGCAGTTCTTC
TRBV5-6	NA	NA	TRBJ2-7	CASSLRSHYEQYF	TGTGCCAGCAGCTTACGCAGTCATTACGAGCAGTACTTC
TRBV6-5	NA	TRBD1	TRBJ2-7	CASSGTGENYEQYF	TGTGCCAGCAGTGGGACAGGGGAGAACTACGAGCAGTACTTC
TRBV7-6	NA	NA	TRBJ2-2	CASSLLQGLSNTGELFF	TGTGCCAGCAGCCTGCTCCAGGGTCTCTCGAACACCGGGGAGCTGTTTTTT
TRBV30	NA	TRBD2	TRBJ2-7	CAWTGGTYEQYF	TGTGCCTGGACGGGAGGCACCTACGAGCAGTACTTC
TRBV7-9	NA	NA	TRBJ2-7	CASSSGTATYEQYF	TGTGCCAGCAGCTCGGGGACCGCAACCTACGAGCAGTACTTC
TRBV15	once	NA	TRBJ2-3	CATSEGISTDTQYF	TGTGCCACCAGCGAGGGGATCAGCACAGATACGCAGTATTTT
TRBV7-9	NA	NA	TRBJ1-5	CASSSYSNNQPQHF	TGTGCCAGCAGCTCCTACAGCAACAATCAGCCCCAGCATTTT
TRBV15	NA	TRBD1	TRBJ1-5	CATSSGINTGTGGYQPQHF	TGTGCCACCAGCTCAGGGATCAATACCGGGACAGGGGGATATCAGCCCCAGCATTTT
TRBV7-9	NA	TRBD1	TRBJ1-2	CASSPGTDSYGYTF	TGTGCCAGCAGCCCTGGGACAGACTCCTATGGCTACACCTTC
TRBV7-2	few	NA	TRBJ2-7	CASSDQGGVEQYF	TGTGCCAGCAGCGACCAGGGGGGCGTGGAGCAGTACTTC
TRBV27	NA	TRBD1	TRBJ2-3	CASSLQGVTTDTQYF	TGTGCCAGCAGCCTCCAGGGGGTTACCACAGATACGCAGTATTTT
TRBV27	NA	TRBD1	TRBJ1-1	CASSLLGTGGAKDTEAFF	TGTGCCAGCAGCCTTCTCGGGACAGGGGGCGCTAAGGACACTGAAGCTTTCTTT
TRBV15	NA	TRBD2	TRBJ2-1	CATGISGSHSYNEQFF	TGTGCCACAGGGATTAGCGGGAGCCACTCCTACAATGAGCAGTTCTTC
TRBV13	NA	TRBD1	TRBJ1-2	CASSSDRGYGYTF	TGTGCCAGCAGCTCTGACAGGGGCTATGGCTACACCTTC
TRBV11-2	NA	TRBD1	TRBJ1-6	CASSLATRTGDSPLHF	TGTGCCAGCAGCTTAGCAACGAGGACAGGGGACTCACCCCTCCACTTT
TRBV5-8	NA	NA	TRBJ1-2	CASSFLGLYGYTF	TGTGCCAGCAGCTTTTTGGGGTTATATGGCTACACCTTC
TRBV27	NA	TRBD1	TRBJ2-7	CASRDTGGKGYEQYF	TGTGCCAGCAGGGATACAGGGGGCAAGGGCTACGAGCAGTACTTC
TRBV5-6	NA	NA	TRBJ2-1	CASSPGPSSYNEQFF	TGTGCCAGCAGCCCGGGACCTAGCTCCTACAATGAGCAGTTCTTC
TRBV27	once	TRBD1	TRBJ1-4	CASSSLGSGQGHEKLFF	TGTGCCAGCAGTTCGCTAGGGTCGGGACAGGGTCACGAAAAACTGTTTTTT
TRBV30	few	NA	TRBJ1-1	CAQERRATEAFF	TGTGCCCAGGAGCGCAGGGCCACTGAAGCTTTCTTT
TRBV5-1	NA	NA	TRBJ2-3	CASSPVGDQSTDTQYF	TGCGCCAGCAGCCCGGTAGGGGACCAAAGCACAGATACGCAGTATTTT
TRBV2	once	NA	TRBJ2-7	CASSEGPVVSYEQYF	TGTGCCAGCAGTGAGGGGCCAGTCGTATCCTACGAGCAGTACTTC
TRBV4-3	NA	NA	TRBJ2-7	CASSQEVGQLNYEQYF	TGCGCCAGCAGCCAAGAAGTAGGGCAACTCAACTACGAGCAGTACTTC
TRBV7-2	NA	TRBD1	TRBJ1-2	CASSLWRSDRGSGYTF	TGTGCCAGCAGCTTATGGCGGTCCGACAGGGGGAGTGGCTACACCTTC
TRBV19	NA	NA	TRBJ2-1	CASSIGPGGPNEQFF	TGTGCCAGTAGTATAGGTCCTGGGGGGCCGAATGAGCAGTTCTTC
TRBV2	once	NA	TRBJ1-1	CASTDGPEAFF	TGTGCCAGCACTGATGGCCCTGAAGCTTTCTTT
TRBV5-4	NA	NA	TRBJ2-5	CASSLRDYRGRETQYF	TGTGCCAGCAGCTTGCGGGACTACAGGGGTCGGGAGACCCAGTACTTC
TRBV5-4	NA	NA	TRBJ1-2	CASSTGSGVGGTF	TGTGCCAGCAGCACCGGGAGTGGGGTTGGAGGAACCTTC
TRBV5-4	NA	TRBD1	TRBJ2-7	CASSSGTDEQYF	TGTGCCAGCAGCTCCGGGACAGACGAGCAGTACTTC